A few counts support the clone carrying this T cell receptor beta chain. The target antigen is unknown. This sample stems from a study of cytomegalovirus exposure and HLA in healthy donors. It was with 60 Vbeta and 13 Jbeta primers that the PCR ran. Some clones are missing from TCRdb's copy, which holds only in-frame ones; the method was immunoSEQ multiplex PCR. The sample carries about 240,000 clones, roughly 81% recorded once. Whole-study findings and limits: In a later analysis, HLA-C alleles had the fewest associated TCRs, DRB1 alleles the most.

The trim removed 0 bases at V and 15 bases at J, leaving 7 bases unmatched. Germline values: CDR1 MGHRA, CDR2 YSYEKL. This CDR3 region has 13 residues. The sample comprised PBMCs. The genes are TRBV4-1 and TRBJ2-1; 8 nucleotides match TRBD2. The receptor comes from a girl under 10 years old in good health and CMV-seronegative. CDR3 nucleotides: TGCGCCAGCAGCCAAGATAGCGGACTAGCCCCGTTCTTC. This translates into CASSQDSGLAPFF.